A selection of T cell receptor beta chains follows, all from one sample in a study of T cells in Graves' hyperthyroidism and ophthalmopathy. TCRdb passed the multiplex PCR reads through MiXCR, listing each CDR3 protein once. The sample lists hundreds of thousands of distinct CDR3 sequences; 15% to 20% were seen once. The specimen sequenced was blood. The source of these receptors is a woman in her late teens or twenties with Graves' hyperthyroidism. Each CDR3 is given with its conserved first and last residue.

v_call cdr3_aa
TRBV20-1 CSASVGHEQYF
TRBV7-9 CASSQGVYAYNEQFF
TRBV28 CASSFSTDQETQYF
TRBV28 CASRPGLGLLDEQFF
TRBV30 CAWSVSFVDEQYF
TRBV20-1 CSAPSFGTGSTNQPQHF
TRBV5-4 CASSSGGPWGNTIYF
TRBV2 CASIGQGRSYEQYF
TRBV13 CASSSRRRQGGDGYTF
TRBV10-3 CAISEPKGVSTDTQYF
TRBV7-2 CASSRREGMGEQFF
TRBV5-1 CASSLYGSDTEAFF
TRBV11-2 CASSFGQGEPQHF
TRBV6-5 CASSSRDRAIYEQYF
TRBV19 CASSTSPGGGGNQPQHF
TRBV5-1 CASSLPTAPANNEQFF
TRBV7-9 CASSLGALGGETQYF
TRBV20-1 CSAPKTFPRNNEQFF
TRBV13 CASSGRGHYEQYF
TRBV7-2 CASSLRGGRDQPQHF
TRBV6-5 CASSYMGVPPLHF
TRBV19 CASIKPGQINTEAFF
TRBV7-2 CASSLQTSGGSNTDTQYF
TRBV6-2/TRBV6-3 CASSSSQAQYF
TRBV28 CASTMTSGSGDTQYF
TRBV27 CASSPTLPGTDTQYF
TRBV20-1 CSARESPGDEQFF
TRBV19 CASSADRTSGANVLTF
TRBV9 CASSVGLNYGYTF
TRBV6-5 CASSYGVKMNTEAFF
TRBV11-2 CASSSNTGYYEQYF
TRBV12-3/TRBV12-4 CASSLREGIAFF
TRBV6-2/TRBV6-3 CASSYGDLFEQYF
TRBV28 CASTRGGITYTYNEQFF
TRBV3-1 CASSQDGSGGNTIYF
TRBV7-2 CASSGRQGYTDTQYF
TRBV29-1 CSVERTGASEAFF
TRBV6-2/TRBV6-3 CASSYSSVPTGYTEAFF
TRBV3-1 CASSLRDRGWTYNEQFF
TRBV24-1 CATRGRLANPEQFF